This T cell receptor beta chain appears in the sequencing data of a study of high-grade serous ovarian cancer treatment subgroups. Study-level information: Mean per sample: around 14,000 reads, about 7,000 unique TCR beta rearrangements. Overall study results and limits: Clonal relatedness tracked neoantigen level, and by trend copy number and mutation load. Repertoire analysis covered CDR3 alone, not CDR1 or CDR2.

Tumor samples were obtained before definitive surgery or chemotherapy. After removal of 0 bases from V and 5 bases from J, the junction contained 6 bases not matched to a gene. Germline V lookup: CDR1 LGHNA, CDR2 YSLEER. The CDR3 sequence is 16 residues long. Clones were read by immunoSEQ multiplex PCR, and TCRdb kept only the in-frame ones, dropping some. The sample includes about 2,000 clones, 77% of them seen just once. This clone was seen a single time. Its antigen is currently unknown. The V call is TRBV4-3, the J call TRBJ2-2, with TRBD2 matching over 7 bases. The specimen sequenced was tumor tissue. This TCR came from a human donor with high-grade serous ovarian cancer. The CDR3 region is CASSQDRGVPTGELFF. CDR3 in DNA: TGCGCCAGCAGCCAAGATCGGGGGGTTCCTACCGGGGAGCTGTTTTTT.